These T cell receptor beta chains were read from a single sample in a study of blood T cell repertoires in COVID-19. Only in-frame clones appear in the TCRdb table, and some are missing; sequencing was by immunoSEQ multiplex PCR. The data hold roughly 43,000 clones, with 80% to 90% observed a single time. Input material: peripheral blood. The receptors shown here come from a human donor in a cohort sampled during active COVID-19. The donor label of this sample is uncertain. CDR3s include the opening cysteine and the closing phenylalanine or tryptophan. D genes are given only for firm matches. Part of the rows lack a size; the others show once, few, many or a class for expanded clones.

d_call j_call v_call clone_size cdr3_nt cdr3_aa
- TRBJ2-5 TRBV2 - TGTGCCAGCAGTGAACAAGGGGGTGCGAAGACCCAGTACTTC CASSEQGGAKTQYF
- TRBJ2-1 TRBV28 - TGTGCCAGCAGTTCCCCCCGGCAGGCCAGCTCCTACAATGAGCAGTTCTTC CASSSPRQASSYNEQFF
TRBD1 TRBJ2-7 TRBV18 - TGTGCCAGCTCAGTATCCGGGACAGGGGTCGACGAGCAGTACTTC CASSVSGTGVDEQYF
TRBD2 TRBJ2-2 TRBV7-9 - TGTGCCAGCATCAAGAGGGGTAGCGGGGGCCTGAACACCGGGGAGCTGTTTTTT CASIKRGSGGLNTGELFF
- TRBJ2-7 TRBV28 - TGTGCCAGCAGTCCAAGGGACTTCCTCTCCTACGAGCAGTACTTC CASSPRDFLSYEQYF
TRBD1 TRBJ1-5 TRBV6-5 - TGTGCCAGCAGTTACTCGACGGAGGGGGCCTCCCAGCATTTT CASSYSTEGASQHF
- TRBJ2-5 TRBV5-5 - TGTGCCAGCAGCTCGGACACATTTGATCAAGAGACCCAGTACTTC CASSSDTFDQETQYF
- TRBJ2-1 TRBV18 - TGTGCCAGCTCACCCCCGAACAGGGTCTTAGGAAATGAGCAGTTCTTC CASSPPNRVLGNEQFF
- TRBJ1-1 TRBV27 - TGTGCCAGCACAAACAGCAAGAACACTGAAGCTTTCTTT CASTNSKNTEAFF
TRBD2 TRBJ2-3 TRBV6-1 - TGTGCCAGCAGTGAATATGACGGGGGGGTGGATACGCAGTATTTT CASSEYDGGVDTQYF
- TRBJ1-1 TRBV5-6 - TGTGCCAGCAGCTTGGACGGCAGGGATAGGAGCACTGAAGCTTTCTTT CASSLDGRDRSTEAFF
- TRBJ1-1 TRBV30 - TGTGCCTGGAGTGTCAGGGGATCGACTGAAGCTTTCTTT CAWSVRGSTEAFF
- TRBJ2-5 TRBV5-6 - TGTGCCAGCAGCTTAGGAGGGGAGAGGACCCAGTACTTC CASSLGGERTQYF
- TRBJ2-7 TRBV11-2 - TGTGCCAGCAGCTTAGGGGGGCCAGGGCCCTACGAGCAGTACTTC CASSLGGPGPYEQYF
TRBD2 TRBJ2-3 TRBV19 - TGTGCCAGTAGTCAGCGCGGGGGGTCGGTCACGCAGTATTTT CASSQRGGSVTQYF
TRBD2 TRBJ2-3 TRBV4-3 medium-sized TGCGCCAGCAGCCAAGAAGGGACTAGCGGCACAGATACGCAGTATTTT CASSQEGTSGTDTQYF
TRBD2 TRBJ2-5 TRBV13 - TGTGCCAGCAGCTCCCGCCCTTCGACTAGCGGGGGGATACAAGAGACCCAGTACTTC CASSSRPSTSGGIQETQYF
- TRBJ2-7 TRBV6-5 - TGTGCCAGCAGTCCACACCTCTACGAGCAGTACTTC CASSPHLYEQYF
TRBD2 TRBJ2-7 TRBV11-2 - TGTGCCAGCAGCTTCAGTTTGATGACTAGCGGGTCCTACGAGCAGTACTTC CASSFSLMTSGSYEQYF
- TRBJ2-3 TRBV13 - TGTGCCAGCAGCTTAGCAGGGACAGATACGCAGTATTTT CASSLAGTDTQYF
TRBD2 TRBJ2-3 TRBV2 - TGTGCCAGCAGTGTTGTAGCGGGGGCCGGGGATACGCAGTATTTT CASSVVAGAGDTQYF
- TRBJ1-5 TRBV5-1 - TGCGCCAGCAGCGTCGACACCGGGGGCAATCAGCCCCAGCATTTT CASSVDTGGNQPQHF
- TRBJ2-5 TRBV7-9 - TGTGCCAGCAGCTTAGTACAAAACCAAGAGACCCAGTACTTC CASSLVQNQETQYF
- TRBJ2-3 TRBV25-1 - TGTGCCAGCAGTGACACCACGAGGATTACAGATACGCAGTATTTT CASSDTTRITDTQYF
- TRBJ1-5 TRBV4-1 - TGCGCCAGCAGCCAACAAGACAGGACGACTAGCAATCAGCCCCAGCATTTT CASSQQDRTTSNQPQHF
TRBD2 TRBJ2-1 TRBV15 - TGTGCCACCAGCAGAACCACACCTGGGACTAGCACCTACAATGAGCAGTTCTTC CATSRTTPGTSTYNEQFF
TRBD1 TRBJ2-7 TRBV19 - TGTGCCAGTAGTATAGGGGACAGGGACTCCTACGAGCAGTACTTC CASSIGDRDSYEQYF
TRBD1 TRBJ1-2 TRBV18 - TGTGCCAGCTCACCCCGGGACAGGGATGGCTACACCTTC CASSPRDRDGYTF
- TRBJ2-3 TRBV6-5 once TGTGCCAGCAGTTACTCGGGGGCAGGCGAAGATACGCAGTATTTT CASSYSGAGEDTQYF
- TRBJ1-4 TRBV13 - TGTGCCAGCGAAACCAGGGGTGGAGATGAAAAACTGTTTTTT CASETRGGDEKLFF
TRBD2 TRBJ2-2 TRBV7-2 - TGTGCCAGCAGCTTAGCGGCTAGCGGGGTGTCGGGCACCGGGGAGCTGTTTTTT CASSLAASGVSGTGELFF
TRBD1 TRBJ1-5 TRBV6-2/TRBV6-3 once TGTGCCAGCAGTCCCGAGGTTGGCAGGGGGTCGCAGCCCCAGCATTTT CASSPEVGRGSQPQHF
TRBD1 TRBJ2-3 TRBV27 - TGTGCCAGCTCACAGGGGGTCCCAGATACGCAGTATTTT CASSQGVPDTQYF
TRBD2 TRBJ2-3 TRBV6-4 - TGTGCCAGCAGTGACGGGACTAGCGGTACTAGCACAGATACGCAGTATTTT CASSDGTSGTSTDTQYF
TRBD1 TRBJ2-2 TRBV29-1 - TGCAGCATCGCCCAGGGGGAACATGCCGGGGAGCTGTTTTTT CSIAQGEHAGELFF
- TRBJ2-3 TRBV21-1 - TGTGCCAGCAACCCGGACAGGGACTTTCTGAACACAGATACGCAGTATTTT CASNPDRDFLNTDTQYF
- TRBJ2-5 TRBV24-1 - TGTGCCACCAGTGATCGTAGGAGCCAAGAGACCCAGTACTTC CATSDRRSQETQYF